This T cell receptor beta chain was observed in a study of shared clonotypes between healthy human individuals. Trimming shortened V by 5 bases and J by 8 bases, and 12 bases separated the two germline ends. The CDR3 runs 12 residues. CDR1 and CDR2 (germline): MNHNS, SASEGT. Some clones are missing from TCRdb's copy, which holds only in-frame ones; the method was immunoSEQ multiplex PCR. This sample has roughly 1,100,000 clones, with roughly 80% found just once. This receptor was identified in a man between 18 and 35 years old in good health. The specimen sequenced was memory CD4+ T cells sorted from blood. The subset is: CD45RA-negative fraction. V gene TRBV6-1 combines with J gene TRBJ1-2, with D possibly matching TRBD1 (6 bases). In DNA, the CDR3 is TGTGCCAGCAGTAATACCAGGGGCGGCTACACCTTC. It specifies CASSNTRGGYTF.